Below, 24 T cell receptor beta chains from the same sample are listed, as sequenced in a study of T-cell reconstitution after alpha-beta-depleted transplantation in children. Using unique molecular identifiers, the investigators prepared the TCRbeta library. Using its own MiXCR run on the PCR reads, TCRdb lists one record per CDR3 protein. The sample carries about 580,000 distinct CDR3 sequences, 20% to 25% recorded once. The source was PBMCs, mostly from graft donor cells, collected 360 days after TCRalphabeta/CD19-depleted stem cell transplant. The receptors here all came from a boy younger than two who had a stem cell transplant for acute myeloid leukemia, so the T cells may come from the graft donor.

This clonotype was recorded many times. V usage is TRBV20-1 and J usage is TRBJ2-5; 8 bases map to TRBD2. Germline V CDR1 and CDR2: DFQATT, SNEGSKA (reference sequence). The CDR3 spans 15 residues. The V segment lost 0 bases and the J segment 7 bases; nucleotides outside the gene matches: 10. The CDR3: CSARDPAGAWGTQYF. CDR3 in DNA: TGCAGTGCTAGAGACCCAGCGGGGGCCTGGGGGACCCAGTACTTC.

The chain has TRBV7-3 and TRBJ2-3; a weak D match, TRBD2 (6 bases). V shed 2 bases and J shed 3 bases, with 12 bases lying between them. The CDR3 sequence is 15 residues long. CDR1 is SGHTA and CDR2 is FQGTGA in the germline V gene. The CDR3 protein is CASSLRPGGTDTQYF. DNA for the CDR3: TGTGCCAGCAGCTTACGGCCCGGGGGAACAGATACGCAGTATTTT.

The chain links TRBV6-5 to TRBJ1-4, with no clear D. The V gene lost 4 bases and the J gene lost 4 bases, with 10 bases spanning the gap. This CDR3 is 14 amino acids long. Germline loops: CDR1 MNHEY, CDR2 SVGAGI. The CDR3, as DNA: TGTGCCAGCAGTTCCCTTCCTTTTAATGAAAAACTGTTTTTT. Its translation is CASSSLPFNEKLFF.

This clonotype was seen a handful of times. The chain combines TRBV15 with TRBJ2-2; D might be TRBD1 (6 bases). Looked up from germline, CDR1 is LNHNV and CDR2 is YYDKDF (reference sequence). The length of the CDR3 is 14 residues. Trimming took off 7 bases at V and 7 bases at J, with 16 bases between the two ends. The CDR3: CATTPNRAGGELFF. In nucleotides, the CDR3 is TGTGCCACCACCCCAAACAGGGCCGGCGGGGAGCTGTTTTTT.

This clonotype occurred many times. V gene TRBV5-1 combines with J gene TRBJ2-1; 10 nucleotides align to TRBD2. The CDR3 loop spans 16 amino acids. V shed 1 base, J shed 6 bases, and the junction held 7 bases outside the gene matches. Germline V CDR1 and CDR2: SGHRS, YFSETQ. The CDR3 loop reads CASSLTPSGGGNEQFF. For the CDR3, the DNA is TGCGCCAGCAGCTTGACCCCTAGCGGGGGAGGCAATGAGCAGTTCTTC.

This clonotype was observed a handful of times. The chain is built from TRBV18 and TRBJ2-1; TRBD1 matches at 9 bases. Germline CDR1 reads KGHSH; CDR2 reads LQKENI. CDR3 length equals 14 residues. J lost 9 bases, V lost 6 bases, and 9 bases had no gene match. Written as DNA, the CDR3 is TGTGCCAGCTCTCGCCGGGACAGGGAAAGTGAGCAGTTCTTC. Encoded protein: CASSRRDRESEQFF.

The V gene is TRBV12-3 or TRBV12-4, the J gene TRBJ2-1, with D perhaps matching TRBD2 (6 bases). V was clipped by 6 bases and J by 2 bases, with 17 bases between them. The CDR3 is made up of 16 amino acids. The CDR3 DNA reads TGTGCCAGCAGCGATCCTCTCGCGGGGCCCTACAATGAGCAGTTCTTC. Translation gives CASSDPLAGPYNEQFF.

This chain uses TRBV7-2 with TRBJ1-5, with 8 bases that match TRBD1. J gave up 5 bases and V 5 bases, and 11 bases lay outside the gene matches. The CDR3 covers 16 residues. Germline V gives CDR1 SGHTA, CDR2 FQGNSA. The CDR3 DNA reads TGTGCCAGCAGCCCCCATACAGGGGGAGGGGATCAGCCCCAGCATTTT. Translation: CASSPHTGGGDQPQHF.

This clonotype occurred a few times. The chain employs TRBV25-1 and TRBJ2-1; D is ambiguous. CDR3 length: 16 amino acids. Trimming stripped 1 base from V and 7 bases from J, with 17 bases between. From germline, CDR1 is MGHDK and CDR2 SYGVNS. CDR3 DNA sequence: TGTGCCAGCAGTGAATCGTGGGCGAGCGTGTGGAATGAGCAGTTCTTC. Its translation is CASSESWASVWNEQFF.

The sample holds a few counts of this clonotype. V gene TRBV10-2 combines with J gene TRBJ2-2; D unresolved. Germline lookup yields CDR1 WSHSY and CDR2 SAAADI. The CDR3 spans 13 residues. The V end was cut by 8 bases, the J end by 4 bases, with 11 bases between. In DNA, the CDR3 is TGCGCCAGCCGTGTAAGGACCACCGGGGAGCTGTTTTTT. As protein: CASRVRTTGELFF.

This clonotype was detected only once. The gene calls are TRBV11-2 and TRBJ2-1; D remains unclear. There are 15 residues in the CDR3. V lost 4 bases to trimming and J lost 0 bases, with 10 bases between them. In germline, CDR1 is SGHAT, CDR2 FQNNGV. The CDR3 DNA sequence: TGTGCCAGCAGCTCGACGGCCAGCTCCTACAATGAGCAGTTCTTC. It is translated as CASSSTASSYNEQFF.

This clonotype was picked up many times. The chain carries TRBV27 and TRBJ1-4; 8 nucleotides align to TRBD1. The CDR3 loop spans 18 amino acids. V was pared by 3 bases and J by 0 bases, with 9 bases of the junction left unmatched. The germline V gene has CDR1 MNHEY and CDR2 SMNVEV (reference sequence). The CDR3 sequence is CASSLYGTGLATNEKLFF. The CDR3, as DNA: TGTGCCAGCAGTTTGTACGGGACAGGCCTTGCAACTAATGAAAAACTGTTTTTT.

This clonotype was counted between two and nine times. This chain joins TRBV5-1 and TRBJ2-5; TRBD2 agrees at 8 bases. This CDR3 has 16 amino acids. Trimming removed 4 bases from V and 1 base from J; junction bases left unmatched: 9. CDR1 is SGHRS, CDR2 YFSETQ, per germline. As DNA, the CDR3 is TGCGCCAGCAGCCTCCTTGAAACTAGCGGCCAAGAGACCCAGTACTTC. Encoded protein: CASSLLETSGQETQYF. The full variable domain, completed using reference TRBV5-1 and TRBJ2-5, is KAGVTQTPRYLIKTRGQQVTLSCSPISGHRSVSWYQQTPGQGLQFLFEYFSETQRNKGNFPGRFSGRQFSNSRSEMNVSTLELGDSALYLCASSLLETSGQETQYFGPGTRLLVL.

The CDR3 DNA is TGTGCCAGTAGTAAGAGTCTAGCGGGGGCGAACACCGGGGAGCTGTTTTTT. Translated, it gives CASSKSLAGANTGELFF. The chain links TRBV19 to TRBJ2-2; 10 bases agree with TRBD2. CDR1 is LNHDA, CDR2 SQIVND, per germline (reference sequence). Germline trimming cut 4 bases from V and 0 bases from J; bases unmatched to any gene: 5. The CDR3 is 17 amino acids.

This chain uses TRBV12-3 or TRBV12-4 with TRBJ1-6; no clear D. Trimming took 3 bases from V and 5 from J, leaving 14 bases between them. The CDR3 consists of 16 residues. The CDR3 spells CASSFSGGRNNSPLHF. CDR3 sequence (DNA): TGTGCCAGCAGTTTTAGCGGAGGTCGGAATAATTCACCCCTCCACTTT.

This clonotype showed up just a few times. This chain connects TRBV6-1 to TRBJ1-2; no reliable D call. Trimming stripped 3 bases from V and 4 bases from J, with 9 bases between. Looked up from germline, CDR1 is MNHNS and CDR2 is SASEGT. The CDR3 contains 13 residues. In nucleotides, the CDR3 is TGTGCCAGCAGTGATCAGGATTTCTATGGCTACACCTTC. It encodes CASSDQDFYGYTF.

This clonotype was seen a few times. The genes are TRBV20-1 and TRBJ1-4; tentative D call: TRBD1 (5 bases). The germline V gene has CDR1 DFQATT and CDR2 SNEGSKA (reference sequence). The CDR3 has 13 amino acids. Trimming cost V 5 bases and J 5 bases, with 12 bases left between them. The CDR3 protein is CSAYQGGNEKLFF. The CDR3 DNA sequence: TGCAGTGCTTACCAGGGCGGCAATGAAAAACTGTTTTTT.

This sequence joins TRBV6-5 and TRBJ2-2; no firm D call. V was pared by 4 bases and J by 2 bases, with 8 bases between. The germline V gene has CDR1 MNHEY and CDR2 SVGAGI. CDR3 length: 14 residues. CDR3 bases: TGTGCCAGCAGTTTCGCCACAAACACCGGGGAGCTGTTTTTT. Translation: CASSFATNTGELFF.

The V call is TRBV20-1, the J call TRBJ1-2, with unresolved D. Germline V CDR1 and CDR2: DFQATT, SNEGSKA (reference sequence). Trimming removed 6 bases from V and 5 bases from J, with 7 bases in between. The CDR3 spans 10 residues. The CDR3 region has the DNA TGCAGTGCGGGGATGTATGGCTACACCTTC. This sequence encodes CSAGMYGYTF.

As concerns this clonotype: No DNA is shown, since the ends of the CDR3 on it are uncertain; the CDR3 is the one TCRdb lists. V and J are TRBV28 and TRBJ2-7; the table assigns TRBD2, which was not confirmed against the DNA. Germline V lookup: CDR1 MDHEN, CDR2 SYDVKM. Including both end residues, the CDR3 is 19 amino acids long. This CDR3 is CASSHFRLERDLLSYEQYF.

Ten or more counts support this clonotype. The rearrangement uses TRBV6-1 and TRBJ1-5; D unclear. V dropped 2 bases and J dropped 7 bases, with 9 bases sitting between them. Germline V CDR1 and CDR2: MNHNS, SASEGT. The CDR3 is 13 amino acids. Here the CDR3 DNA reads TGTGCCAGCAGTGAACGCCCAACCCAGCCCCAGCATTTT. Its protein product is CASSERPTQPQHF.

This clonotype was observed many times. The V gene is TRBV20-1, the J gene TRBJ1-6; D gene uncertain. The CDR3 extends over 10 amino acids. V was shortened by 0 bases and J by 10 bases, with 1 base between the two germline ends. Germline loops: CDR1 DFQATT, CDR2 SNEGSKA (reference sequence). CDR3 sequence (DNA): TGCAGTGCTAGAGAATCACCCCTCCACTTT. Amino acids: CSARESPLHF.

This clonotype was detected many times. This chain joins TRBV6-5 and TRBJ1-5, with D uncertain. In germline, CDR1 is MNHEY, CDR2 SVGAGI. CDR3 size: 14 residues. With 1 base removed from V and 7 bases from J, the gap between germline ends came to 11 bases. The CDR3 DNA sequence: TGTGCCAGCAGTTACTTGGGTCTGGACCAGCCCCAGCATTTT. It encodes CASSYLGLDQPQHF.

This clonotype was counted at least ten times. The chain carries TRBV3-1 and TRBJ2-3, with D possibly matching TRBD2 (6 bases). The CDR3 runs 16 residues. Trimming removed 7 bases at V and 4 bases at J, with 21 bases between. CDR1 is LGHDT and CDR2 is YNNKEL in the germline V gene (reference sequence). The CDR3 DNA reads TGTGCCAGCACTAACGCGGGGTGGGGCACCGCAGATACGCAGTATTTT. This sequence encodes CASTNAGWGTADTQYF.